This TCR beta chain emerged from a study of blood T cell repertoires in COVID-19. In the study overall: Samples representing acute and convalescent COVID-19 were sourced from the United States, Italy and Spain. Sample material is recorded as cDNA or gDNA derived from T cells, B-cell-depleted T cells, or PBMCs.

CDR3 size: 15 residues. The V gene end was trimmed by 1 base and the J gene end by 0 bases; junction bases not matched to a gene: 4. Per the germline V gene, CDR1 is SGHRS and CDR2 is YFSETQ. Original methodology: By means of reference gene primer amplification, nucleated cell counts were estimated. Assay used: immunoSEQ multiplex PCR; TCRdb lists only in-frame clones, some missing. The DNA gave D and trimming, while V, J and clone size come from that table. The sample records about 200,000 clones, about 86% being singletons. The sequenced material came from peripheral blood. The V gene is TRBV5-1, the J gene TRBJ2-7; TRBD1 agrees at 7 bases. The TCR sequence derives from a woman in her 70s with acute or convalescent COVID-19. CDR3 bases: TGCGCCAGCAGCTTGACAGAGGGGGCCTCCTACGAGCAGTACTTC. This gives the protein CASSLTEGASYEQYF.